These 30 T cell receptor beta chains originate from one sample sequenced in a study of blood T cell repertoires in COVID-19. Data came from immunoSEQ multiplex PCR; TCRdb stores just in-frame clones and leaves some out. The sample contains some 200,000 clones, roughly 87% of which appear only once. The sequenced material came from peripheral blood. Receptor source: a man aged 60 to 75 with active or convalescent COVID-19.

The V call is TRBV4-2, the J call TRBJ2-1; 10 nucleotides match TRBD2. Germline assignment: CDR1 LGHNA and CDR2 YNFKEQ. The CDR3 covers 17 residues. V trimming: 7 bases; J trimming: 4 bases; junction bases outside the gene matches: 13. This CDR3 reads CASNPNTGTSDYNEQFF. CDR3 DNA sequence: TGTGCCAGCAACCCAAACACCGGGACTAGCGATTACAATGAGCAGTTCTTC.

The chain carries TRBV5-6 and TRBJ2-7; D not resolved. CDR3 length equals 14 residues. Germline V CDR1 and CDR2: SGHDT, YYEEEE. V was cut by 2 bases and J by 4 bases, with 13 bases left in between. The CDR3: CASSFKYDGYEQYF. For the CDR3, the DNA is TGTGCCAGCAGCTTCAAATATGACGGGTACGAGCAGTACTTC.

This clone occurred once. The chain is built from TRBV5-4 and TRBJ2-2, with TRBD2 matching 14 bases. V shed 5 bases, J shed 3 bases, and the junction held 3 bases outside the gene matches. This CDR3 has 16 residues. CDR1 SGHNT and CDR2 YYREEE come from the germline V gene (reference sequence). The CDR3 coding sequence is TGTGCCAGCAGTATGGGACTAGCGGGGGACACCGGGGAGCTGTTTTTT. Translation gives CASSMGLAGDTGELFF.

The chain combines TRBV27 with TRBJ1-4; TRBD1 matches at 8 bases. Germline CDR1 reads MNHEY; CDR2 reads SMNVEV (reference sequence). The V and J ends lost 2 bases and 7 bases, in that order; junction bases with no gene match: 9. The CDR3 has 16 residues. CDR3 nucleotides: TGTGCCAGCAGTTTAGCACGAGGACAGGGTGGTGAAAAACTGTTTTTT. Its translation is CASSLARGQGGEKLFF. Complete variable domain (other parts from reference TRBV27 and TRBJ1-4): EAQVTQNPRYLITVTGKKLTVTCSQNMNHEYMSWYRQDPGLGLRQIYYSMNVEVTDKGDVPEGYKVSRKEKRNFPLILESPSPNQTSLYFCASSLARGQGGEKLFFGSGTQLSVL.

This chain joins TRBV20-1 and TRBJ1-1; 7 bases agree with TRBD1. The V and J ends lost 3 bases and 4 bases, in that order; junction bases with no gene match: 8. The CDR3 contains 14 residues. Per germline, CDR1 DFQATT and CDR2 SNEGSKA (reference sequence). The CDR3 sequence is CSASRGPGGTEAFF. The CDR3, as DNA: TGCAGTGCTAGTAGAGGGCCAGGGGGCACTGAAGCTTTCTTT.

The chain carries TRBV7-6 and TRBJ2-1; tentative D call: TRBD1 (6 bases). Trimming removed 5 bases at V and 10 bases at J, with 9 bases between. The CDR3 is made up of 11 amino acids. Germline values: CDR1 SGHVS, CDR2 FNYEAQ. CDR3 DNA sequence: TGTGCCAGCAGCCCGGGACAAGAGCAGTTCTTC. This encodes CASSPGQEQFF.

This clone appeared a few times. V and J are TRBV6-5 and TRBJ2-2, with D possibly TRBD1 on 5 matching bases. The CDR3 sequence is 15 residues long. Germline V lookup: CDR1 MNHEY, CDR2 SVGAGI. V lost 0 bases and J 0 bases, leaving 5 bases between the germline ends. The CDR3 DNA sequence: TGTGCCAGCAGTTACTCGACAGCGAACACCGGGGAGCTGTTTTTT. Translating it yields CASSYSTANTGELFF.

The J gene is TRBJ2-3, the V gene TRBV29-1; D is uncertain. V lost 2 bases and J lost 6, with 9 bases in between. This CDR3 spans 12 amino acids. Per germline, CDR1 SQVTM and CDR2 ANQGSEA. The CDR3 is CSVEPAQDTQYF. The CDR3, as DNA: TGCAGCGTTGAACCCGCTCAGGATACGCAGTATTTT.

The chain is built from TRBV7-6 and TRBJ2-7; tentatively, D is TRBD2 (5 bases). Germline V lookup: CDR1 SGHVS, CDR2 FNYEAQ. Trimming took off 1 base at V and 7 bases at J, with 11 bases between the two ends. CDR3 size: 13 residues. The CDR3: CASSLDSTGEQYF. The DNA of the CDR3 is TGTGCCAGCAGCTTAGATAGCACGGGGGAGCAGTACTTC.

The chain carries TRBV10-3 and TRBJ1-6, with 8 nucleotides matching TRBD1. CDR3 size: 13 residues. V shed 10 bases, J shed 4 bases, and the junction held 3 bases outside the gene matches. The germline V gene encodes CDR1 ENHRY and CDR2 SYGVKD. CDR3 sequence (DNA): TGTGCCAGCAGGACAGGGTATAATTCACCCCTCCACTTT. Translating it yields CASRTGYNSPLHF.

This chain connects TRBV7-9 to TRBJ2-2; D call uncertain. This CDR3 is 15 amino acids long. Germline V gives CDR1 SEHNR, CDR2 FQNEAQ (reference sequence). V lost 5 bases and J lost 4, with 14 bases in between. CDR3 residues: CASSLHVTSTGELFF. CDR3 nucleotide sequence: TGTGCCAGCAGCCTCCACGTAACCAGCACCGGGGAGCTGTTTTTT.

The rearrangement uses TRBV2 and TRBJ1-2; possibly TRBD1 for D (5 bases). V was clipped by 6 bases and J by 0 bases, with 14 bases between them. The CDR3 contains 15 residues. In germline, CDR1 is SNHLY, CDR2 FYNNEI. The CDR3 here is CASSRRQSANYGYTF. CDR3 nucleotides: TGTGCCAGCAGCCGCCGACAGTCTGCTAACTATGGCTACACCTTC.

V usage is TRBV5-5 and J usage is TRBJ1-5; D possibly corresponds to TRBD1 (5 bases). The CDR3 has 13 residues. Per the germline V gene, CDR1 is SGHKS and CDR2 is YYEKEE (reference sequence). V was cut by 3 bases and J by 5 bases, with 9 bases left in between. This CDR3 reads CASSWTNDQPQHF. The CDR3 DNA is TGTGCCAGCAGCTGGACAAATGATCAGCCCCAGCATTTT.

This chain joins TRBV18 and TRBJ2-4; 13 bases are a match to TRBD2. CDR3 length: 16 amino acids. With 6 bases clipped from V and 6 bases from J, the junction kept 8 bases outside the gene matches. Looked up from germline, CDR1 is KGHSH and CDR2 is LQKENI. For the CDR3, the DNA is TGTGCCAGCTCTCCGACTAGCGGGGGGCCGGGAAACATTCAGTACTTC. As protein: CASSPTSGGPGNIQYF. Variable domain in full (rest from reference TRBV18 and TRBJ2-4): NAGVMQNPRHLVRRRGQEARLRCSPMKGHSHVYWYRQLPEEGLKFMVYLQKENIIDESGMPKERFSAEFPKEGPSILRIQQVVRGDSAAYFCASSPTSGGPGNIQYFGAGTRLSVL.

On this clone: Other DNA sequences in this specimen translate into the identical CDR3. V is TRBV2 and J is TRBJ1-5; 10 positions match TRBD1. This CDR3 is built from 14 residues. Germline CDR1 reads SNHLY; CDR2 reads FYNNEI. After removal of 8 bases from V and 2 bases from J, the junction contained 3 bases not matched to a gene. This CDR3 is CASSGTGGNQPQHF. DNA of the CDR3: TGTGCCAGCTCCGGGACAGGGGGCAATCAGCCCCAGCATTTT.

The rearrangement links TRBV19 to TRBJ1-5; D possibly corresponds to TRBD1 (6 bases). The CDR3 is made up of 18 amino acids. Germline lookup yields CDR1 LNHDA and CDR2 SQIVND (reference sequence). V was trimmed by 1 base and J by 0 bases, leaving 16 bases between them. The CDR3 spells CASSIASQGMYSNQPQHF. CDR3 coding DNA: TGTGCCAGTAGTATAGCGTCCCAGGGGATGTATAGCAATCAGCCCCAGCATTTT.

This chain connects TRBV27 to TRBJ2-7; no reliable D call. Germline values: CDR1 MNHEY, CDR2 SMNVEV (reference sequence). Trimming took off 0 bases at V and 0 bases at J, with 9 bases between the two ends. The CDR3 sequence is 15 residues long. The CDR3: CASSLSPGHSYEQYF. CDR3 bases: TGTGCCAGCAGTTTATCACCGGGTCACTCCTACGAGCAGTACTTC.

The chain is built from TRBV5-1 and TRBJ1-5; 10 bases are a match to TRBD1. The germline CDR1 and CDR2 sequences are SGHRS and YFSETQ. The length of the CDR3 is 17 residues. V lost 4 bases, J lost 2 bases, and 9 bases stayed unmatched. CDR3 coding DNA: TGCGCCAGCAGCCCGGACGGACAGGGGGTGGGCAATCAGCCCCAGCATTTT. Residues: CASSPDGQGVGNQPQHF.

This clone has a single count. The chain carries TRBV5-4 and TRBJ2-5; 11 bases map to TRBD2. With 4 bases clipped from V and 1 base from J, the junction kept 6 bases outside the gene matches. CDR1 SGHNT and CDR2 YYREEE come from the germline V gene (reference sequence). The length of the CDR3 is 16 residues. The CDR3 spells CASSSSSGGGQETQYF. CDR3 nucleotide sequence: TGTGCCAGCAGCAGCAGTAGCGGGGGGGGCCAAGAGACCCAGTACTTC.

The V and J genes are TRBV6-6 and TRBJ2-5, with TRBD1 identical over 10 bases. Germline V gene lookup returns CDR1 MNHNY and CDR2 SVGAGI (reference sequence). There are 15 residues in the CDR3. V was pared by 2 bases and J by 2 bases, with 2 bases of the junction left unmatched. CDR3 sequence (DNA): TGTGCCAGCAGTTACGGGACAGGGGTGCAAGAGACCCAGTACTTC. It translates to CASSYGTGVQETQYF.

This chain uses TRBV6-5 with TRBJ2-7, with D maybe TRBD1 (6 bases). Germline V gene lookup returns CDR1 MNHEY and CDR2 SVGAGI. Trimming removed 0 bases from V and 5 bases from J, with 8 bases in between. This CDR3 contains 13 residues. The CDR3 sequence: CASSYSQGNEQYF. As DNA, the CDR3 is TGTGCCAGCAGTTACTCACAGGGAAACGAGCAGTACTTC.

This clone was seen once. The chain is built from TRBV7-2 and TRBJ2-2; TRBD2 might be the D (6 bases). Germline V lookup: CDR1 SGHTA, CDR2 FQGNSA. This CDR3 spans 15 amino acids. V was trimmed by 5 bases and J by 2 bases, leaving 12 bases between them. The CDR3 reads CASSPVTRNTGELFF. The CDR3 nucleotides are TGTGCCAGCAGCCCCGTGACTAGAAACACCGGGGAGCTGTTTTTT.

The V gene is TRBV5-4, the J gene TRBJ1-2, with 8 bases fitting TRBD1. CDR3 length equals 18 residues. Germline V gene sequence: CDR1 SGHNT, CDR2 YYREEE (reference sequence). Losses at the gene ends were 4 bases for V and 2 bases for J; bases not matched to a gene: 16. The CDR3 loop reads CASSHVTDRARGNYGYTF. The CDR3 nucleotides are TGTGCCAGCAGCCACGTAACGGACAGGGCTAGGGGAAACTATGGCTACACCTTC.

This sequence joins TRBV30 and TRBJ1-2, with 8 bases aligning to TRBD1. The length of the CDR3 is 13 residues. CDR1 is GTSNPN and CDR2 is SVGIG in the germline V gene (reference sequence). V lost 3 bases to trimming and J lost 4 bases; unmatched junction nucleotides: 4. The chain's CDR3 is CAWSRGLGYGYTF. The CDR3 coding sequence is TGTGCCTGGAGCAGGGGGCTGGGCTATGGCTACACCTTC.

The rearrangement joins TRBV2 to TRBJ1-1; 8 bases agree with TRBD1. Losses at the gene ends were 6 bases for V and 10 bases for J; bases not matched to a gene: 4. Germline CDR1 SNHLY, CDR2 FYNNEI. CDR3 size: 11 residues. The CDR3 DNA is TGTGCCAGCAGCGACAGGGGAAGAGCTTTCTTT. Residues: CASSDRGRAFF.

The V call is TRBV9, the J call TRBJ1-5; tentatively, D is TRBD1 (6 bases). Trimming took off 4 bases at V and 5 bases at J, with 19 bases between the two ends. Germline V gene lookup returns CDR1 SGDLS and CDR2 YYNGEE. CDR3 size: 16 residues. This CDR3 is CASSLQLQGGDQPQHF. For the CDR3, the DNA is TGTGCCAGCAGCCTCCAATTACAGGGAGGGGATCAGCCCCAGCATTTT.

The rearrangement links TRBV4-2 to TRBJ2-3; 10 nucleotides match TRBD1. This CDR3 spans 16 amino acids. Germline V gives CDR1 LGHNA, CDR2 YNFKEQ. J lost 1 base, V lost 4 bases, and 5 bases had no gene match. CDR3 residues: CASSRPTGGGTDTQYF. CDR3 coding DNA: TGTGCCAGCAGCCGCCCGACAGGGGGCGGCACAGATACGCAGTATTTT.

The chain employs TRBV2 and TRBJ2-1, with a weak D call TRBD2 (6 bases). From germline, CDR1 is SNHLY and CDR2 FYNNEI. The CDR3 is made up of 14 amino acids. Trimming took off 3 bases at V and 4 bases at J, with 10 bases between the two ends. In DNA form, the CDR3 reads TGTGCCAGCAGTGACTCCGGGACTTACAATGAGCAGTTCTTC. It codes for CASSDSGTYNEQFF.

This chain links TRBV13 with TRBJ2-5, with TRBD2 matching over 16 bases. Germline V gives CDR1 PRHDT, CDR2 FYEKMQ (reference sequence). V shed 5 bases, J shed 5 bases, and the junction held 8 bases outside the gene matches. CDR3 length equals 17 residues. In DNA, the CDR3 is TGTGCCAGCAGCCTATTGGGACTAGCGGGGGGGCACGAGACCCAGTACTTC. It codes for CASSLLGLAGGHETQYF.

The chain recombines TRBV19 with TRBJ2-3, with D hard to call. Germline-derived CDR1 and CDR2 are LNHDA and SQIVND (reference sequence). This CDR3 contains 13 residues. V was trimmed by 8 bases and J by 0 bases, leaving 9 bases between them. The CDR3 DNA sequence: TGTGCCAGTTCTAGAATTAGCACAGATACGCAGTATTTT. This codes for CASSRISTDTQYF.